This entry describes one TCR beta chain. This clone's antigen is unknown. No much larger clonotype is one base removed from it; base qualities were not supplied. These data belong to a study of blood T cell repertoires in COVID-19 (TCRdb year 2020). The study in broad terms: Samples covering the acute and convalescent phases of COVID-19 were provided by collaborators in the United States, Italy and Spain. The prospective study material was composed of cDNA or gDNA derived from T cells, B-cell-depleted T cells, or PBMCs. The dataset comprised deeply sampled blood TCRbeta repertoires from subjects exposed to, actively infected with, or recovered from COVID-19. A freely available public database, intended as a resource for researchers studying the immune response to SARS-CoV-2, is where the repertoires were released. The samples were drawn from two sources: the first 160 participants of the ongoing ImmuneRACE study, and some 1,300 subjects contributed by 6 global collaborators. Nearly every sample came with metadata listing a de-identified subject ID, COVID-19 status, age in years and sex. HLA class I and class II types, where available, came from metadata supplied by the sample provider rather than from assay-based typing.

TCRbeta CDR3 regions were amplified from genomic DNA using the immunoSEQ Assay, a bias-controlled multiplex PCR. For the original study's pipeline: Within the assay, amplification of reference gene primers was used to estimate how many nucleated cells each sample contained. Sequence reads were collapsed and filtered to measure the absolute abundance of every unique TCRbeta CDR3 rearrangement. For each sample, productive Simpson clonality was calculated by taking the square root of Simpson's diversity index across productive rearrangements. TCRdb re-hosts the immuneACCESS table, in-frame sequences only. Its copies lack some clones; in the studies checked, an unresolved V gene accounts for under half of them, and the cause for the rest is not known. V and J calls plus clone size are reproduced from that table; the DNA served to infer D and trimming. Counted in this sample were some 120,000 clones; 75% to 80% of them appeared once. Of the sample, 6.5% to 9% falls within the top ten clones.

The study at large found these results: The amount of clinical and demographic metadata varied by source and participant and was provided uncurated.

CDR1 and CDR2 are read off the germline V gene as LGHNT and FRNRAP. Trimming takes 1 base from V and 0 bases from J, and the germline ends sit 10 bases apart. The CDR3 covers 16 residues, taking in both the cysteine and the phenylalanine. Only CDR3 DNA remains: 48 bases, in frame from the first base. Whole blood was collected in K2EDTA tubes by collaborating institutions according to the institutions' own protocols. Collaborator samples were shipped for TCRbeta analysis as frozen whole blood, isolated PBMCs, or DNA extracted from either sample type. Sequenced sample: peripheral blood. The receptor was isolated from a human donor in a cohort sampled during active COVID-19. The rearranged segments are TRBV12-5 and TRBJ2-1; TRBD2 is perhaps the D gene, given 6 matching bases. CDR3 sequence: CASGLDQRASYNEQFF. The DNA sequence follows: TGTGCTAGTGGTTTGGATCAGCGGGCCTCCTACAATGAGCAGTTCTTC.